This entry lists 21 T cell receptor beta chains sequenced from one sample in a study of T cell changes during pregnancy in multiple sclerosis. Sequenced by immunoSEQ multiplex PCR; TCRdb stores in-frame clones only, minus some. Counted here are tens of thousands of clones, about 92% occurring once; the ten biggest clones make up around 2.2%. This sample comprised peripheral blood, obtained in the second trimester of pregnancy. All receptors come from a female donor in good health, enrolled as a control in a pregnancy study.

CDR3 DNA: TGTGCCAGCAGTTTGGCGGGGGCGTCTACTAATGAAAAACTGTTTTTT. Protein product: CASSLAGASTNEKLFF. The chain joins TRBV28 to TRBJ1-4; possible D gene TRBD1, 6 bases. The CDR3 is 16 residues long. CDR1 is MDHEN, CDR2 SYDVKM, per germline. Trimming removed 3 bases from V and 2 bases from J, with 13 bases in between.

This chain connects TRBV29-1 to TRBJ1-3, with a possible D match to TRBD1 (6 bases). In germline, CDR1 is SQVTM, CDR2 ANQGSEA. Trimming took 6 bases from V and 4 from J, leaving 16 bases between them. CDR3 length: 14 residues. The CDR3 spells CSVLQGMNGNTIYF. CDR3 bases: TGCAGCGTCCTACAGGGTATGAACGGAAACACCATATATTTT. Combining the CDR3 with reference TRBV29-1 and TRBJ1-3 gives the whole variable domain SAVISQKPSRDICQRGTSLTIQCQVDSQVTMMFWYRQQPGQSLTLIATANQGSEATYESGFVIDKFPISRPNLTFSTLTVSNMSPEDSSIYLCSVLQGMNGNTIYFGEGSWLTVV.

CDR3 protein: CAIGSGLGTGELFF. CDR3 in DNA: TGTGCCATCGGTAGCGGGTTGGGAACCGGGGAGCTGTTTTTT. The V and J genes are TRBV27 and TRBJ2-2; 7 bases agree with TRBD2. Germline V gene data show CDR1 as MNHEY and CDR2 as SMNVEV (reference sequence). Trimming at V came to 10 bases and at J to 5 bases, leaving 10 bases not matched to a gene. The CDR3 has 14 amino acids.

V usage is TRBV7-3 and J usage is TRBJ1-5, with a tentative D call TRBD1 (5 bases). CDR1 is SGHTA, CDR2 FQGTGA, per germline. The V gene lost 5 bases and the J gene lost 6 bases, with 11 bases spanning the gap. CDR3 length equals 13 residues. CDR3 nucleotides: TGTGCCAGCAGCCGGGGGAGGTCTCAGCCCCAGCATTTT. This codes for CASSRGRSQPQHF.

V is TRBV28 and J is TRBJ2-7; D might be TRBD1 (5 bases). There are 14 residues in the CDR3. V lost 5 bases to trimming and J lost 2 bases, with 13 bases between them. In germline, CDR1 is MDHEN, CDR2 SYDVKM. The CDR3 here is CASSRRQTTYEQYF. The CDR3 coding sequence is TGTGCCAGCAGTCGCCGACAGACCACCTACGAGCAGTACTTC.

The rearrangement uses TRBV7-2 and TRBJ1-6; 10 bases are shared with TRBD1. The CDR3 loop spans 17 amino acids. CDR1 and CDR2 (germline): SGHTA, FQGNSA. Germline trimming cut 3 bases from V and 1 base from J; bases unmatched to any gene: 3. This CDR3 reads CASSFRQGASYNSPLHF. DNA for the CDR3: TGTGCCAGCAGCTTCCGACAGGGGGCATCCTATAATTCACCCCTCCACTTT. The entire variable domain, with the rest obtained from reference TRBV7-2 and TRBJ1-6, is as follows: GAGVSQSPSNKVTEKGKDVELRCDPISGHTALYWYRQSLGQGLEFLIYFQGNSAPDKSGLPSDRFSAERTGGSVSTLTIQRTQQEDSAVYLCASSFRQGASYNSPLHFGNGTRLTVT.

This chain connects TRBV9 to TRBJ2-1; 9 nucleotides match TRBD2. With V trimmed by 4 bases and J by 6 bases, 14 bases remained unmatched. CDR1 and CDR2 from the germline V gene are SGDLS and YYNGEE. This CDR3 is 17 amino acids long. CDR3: CASSPRPGGGAGNEQFF. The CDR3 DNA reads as TGTGCCAGCAGCCCTCGACCTGGCGGGGGGGCAGGCAATGAGCAGTTCTTC. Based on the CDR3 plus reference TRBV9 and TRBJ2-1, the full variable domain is DSGVTQTPKHLITATGQRVTLRCSPRSGDLSVYWYQQSLDQGLQFLIQYYNGEERAKGNILERFSAQQFPDLHSELNLSSLELGDSALYFCASSPRPGGGAGNEQFFGPGTRLTVL.

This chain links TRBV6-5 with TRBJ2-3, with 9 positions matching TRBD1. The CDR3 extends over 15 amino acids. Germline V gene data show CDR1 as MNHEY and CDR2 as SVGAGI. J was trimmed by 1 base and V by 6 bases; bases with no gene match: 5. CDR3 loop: CASSRTGAGTDTQYF. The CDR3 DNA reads TGTGCCAGCAGCAGGACAGGGGCCGGCACAGATACGCAGTATTTT.

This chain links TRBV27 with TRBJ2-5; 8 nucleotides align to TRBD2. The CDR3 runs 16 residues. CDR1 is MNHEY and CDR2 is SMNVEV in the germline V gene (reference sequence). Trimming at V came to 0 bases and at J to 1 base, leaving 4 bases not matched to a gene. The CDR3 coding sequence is TGTGCCAGCAGTTTATCAACTAGCGGCCTCCAAGAGACCCAGTACTTC. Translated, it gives CASSLSTSGLQETQYF.

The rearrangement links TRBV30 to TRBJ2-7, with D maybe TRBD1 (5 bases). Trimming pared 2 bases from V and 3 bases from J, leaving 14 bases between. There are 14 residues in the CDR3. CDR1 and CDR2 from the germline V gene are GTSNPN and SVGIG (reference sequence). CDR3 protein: CAWSPETDYYEQYF. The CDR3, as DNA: TGTGCCTGGAGTCCCGAGACAGATTACTACGAGCAGTACTTC.

The CDR3 protein is CASRPTRGQSYGYTF. Written as DNA, the CDR3 is TGTGCCAGTAGACCTACGCGGGGGCAGAGCTATGGCTACACCTTC. This chain links TRBV19 with TRBJ1-2; tentatively, D is TRBD1 (6 bases). Trimming removed 6 bases at V and 4 bases at J, with 18 bases between. There are 15 residues in the CDR3. The germline V gene encodes CDR1 LNHDA and CDR2 SQIVND (reference sequence).

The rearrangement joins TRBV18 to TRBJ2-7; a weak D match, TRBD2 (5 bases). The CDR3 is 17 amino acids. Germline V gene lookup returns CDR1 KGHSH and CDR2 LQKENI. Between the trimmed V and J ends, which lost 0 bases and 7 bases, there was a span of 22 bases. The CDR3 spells CASSPPGRGRLGMEQYF. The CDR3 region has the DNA TGTGCCAGCTCACCACCGGGCCGAGGTAGGCTCGGGATGGAGCAGTACTTC.

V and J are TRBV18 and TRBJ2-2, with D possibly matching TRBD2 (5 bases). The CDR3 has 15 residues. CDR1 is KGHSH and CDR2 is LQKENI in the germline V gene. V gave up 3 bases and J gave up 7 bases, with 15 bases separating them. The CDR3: CASSPVVAEGGELFF. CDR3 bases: TGTGCCAGCTCACCTGTGGTAGCCGAGGGCGGGGAGCTGTTTTTT.

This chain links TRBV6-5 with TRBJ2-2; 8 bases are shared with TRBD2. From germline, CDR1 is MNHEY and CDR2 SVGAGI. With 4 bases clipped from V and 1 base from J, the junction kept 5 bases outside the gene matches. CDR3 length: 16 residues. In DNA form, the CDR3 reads TGTGCCAGCAGTTTCGAGCGGGGGAGGAACACCGGGGAGCTGTTTTTT. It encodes CASSFERGRNTGELFF.

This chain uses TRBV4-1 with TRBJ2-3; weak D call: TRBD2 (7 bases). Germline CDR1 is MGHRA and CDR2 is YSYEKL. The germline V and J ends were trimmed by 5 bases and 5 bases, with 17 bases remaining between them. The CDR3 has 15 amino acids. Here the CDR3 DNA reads TGCGCCAGCAGCGTTGGGGGGGCGCGGGAAGATACGCAGTATTTT. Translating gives CASSVGGAREDTQYF.

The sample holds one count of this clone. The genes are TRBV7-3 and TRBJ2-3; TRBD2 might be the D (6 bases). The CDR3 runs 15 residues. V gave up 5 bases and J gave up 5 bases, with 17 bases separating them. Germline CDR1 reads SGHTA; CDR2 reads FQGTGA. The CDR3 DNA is TGTGCCAGCAGCCCAACCCCGGGAGAAAGAGATACGCAGTATTTT. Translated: CASSPTPGERDTQYF.

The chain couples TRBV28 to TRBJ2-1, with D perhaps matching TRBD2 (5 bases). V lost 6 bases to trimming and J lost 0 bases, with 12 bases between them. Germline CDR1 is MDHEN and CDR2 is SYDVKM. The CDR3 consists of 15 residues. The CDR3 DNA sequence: TGTGCCAGCAGCTCTGCGGGCGGCTCCTACAATGAGCAGTTCTTC. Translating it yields CASSSAGGSYNEQFF. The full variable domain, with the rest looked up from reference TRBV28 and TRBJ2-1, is DVKVTQSSRYLVKRTGEKVFLECVQDMDHENMFWYRQDPGLGLRLIYFSYDVKMKEKGDIPEGYSVSREKKERFSLILESASTNQTSMYLCASSSAGGSYNEQFFGPGTRLTVL.

The CDR3 nucleotides are TGTGCCAGCAGCTTAAGGGGACAGGGTAACATGTATTCACCCCTCCACTTT. Residues: CASSLRGQGNMYSPLHF. The V call is TRBV7-2, the J call TRBJ1-6, with 9 bases aligning to TRBD1. The CDR3 is made up of 17 amino acids. J was trimmed by 8 bases and V by 2 bases; bases with no gene match: 10. From germline, CDR1 is SGHTA and CDR2 FQGNSA.

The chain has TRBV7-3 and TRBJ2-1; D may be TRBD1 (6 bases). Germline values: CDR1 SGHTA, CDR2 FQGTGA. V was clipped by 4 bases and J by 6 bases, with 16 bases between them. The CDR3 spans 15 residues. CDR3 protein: CASSYHMTGSNEQFF. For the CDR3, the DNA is TGTGCCAGCAGCTATCACATGACAGGTTCCAATGAGCAGTTCTTC.

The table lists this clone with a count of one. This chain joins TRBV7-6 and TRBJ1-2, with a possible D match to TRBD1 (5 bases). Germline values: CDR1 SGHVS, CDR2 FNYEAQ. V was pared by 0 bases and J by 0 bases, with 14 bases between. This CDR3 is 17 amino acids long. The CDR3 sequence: CASSLAAGLWANYGYTF. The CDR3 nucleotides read TGTGCCAGCAGCTTAGCCGCGGGACTCTGGGCTAACTATGGCTACACCTTC. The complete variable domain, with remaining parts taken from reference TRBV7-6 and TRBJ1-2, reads GAGVSQSPRYKVTKRGQDVALRCDPISGHVSLYWYRQALGQGPEFLTYFNYEAQQDKSGLPNDRFSAERPEGSISTLTIQRTEQRDSAMYRCASSLAAGLWANYGYTFGSGTRLTVV.

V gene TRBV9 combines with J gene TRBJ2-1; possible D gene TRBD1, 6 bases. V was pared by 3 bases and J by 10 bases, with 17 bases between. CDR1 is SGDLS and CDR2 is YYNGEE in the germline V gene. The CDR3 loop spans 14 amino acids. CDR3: CASSEHGTRGEQFF. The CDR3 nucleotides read TGTGCCAGCAGCGAGCACGGGACACGGGGAGAGCAGTTCTTC.